This passage covers 19 T cell receptor beta chains from one sample sequenced in a study of blood T cell repertoires in COVID-19. Here immunoSEQ multiplex PCR was the method, and the copy in TCRdb shows in-frame clones only, minus some. Of just over 300,000 clones listed, about 91% are singletons. Sequenced sample: PBMCs or T cells enriched from blood (not recorded which). These receptor sequences come from a woman in her late teens or twenties who had recovered from COVID-19.

This clone was seen a few times. The chain is built from TRBV6-5 and TRBJ2-3, with 10 bases identical to TRBD2. The V gene end was trimmed by 7 bases and the J gene end by 4 bases; junction bases not matched to a gene: 5. The germline CDR1 and CDR2 sequences are MNHEY and SVGAGI. CDR3 length equals 14 residues. For the CDR3, the DNA is TGTGCCAGCACAACCAGCGGGAGGGCAGATACGCAGTATTTT. It encodes CASTTSGRADTQYF.

This clone was observed a few times. The chain recombines TRBV2 with TRBJ2-1; maybe TRBD1 (5 bases). Trimming stripped 2 bases from V and 2 bases from J, with 7 bases between. Germline CDR1 is SNHLY and CDR2 is FYNNEI. There are 14 residues in the CDR3. The CDR3 spells CASSEQGTYNEQFF. The CDR3 nucleotides are TGTGCCAGCAGTGAACAGGGAACCTACAATGAGCAGTTCTTC.

The chain links TRBV7-2 to TRBJ2-7; possible D gene TRBD1, 6 bases. The germline gives CDR1 SGHTA, CDR2 FQGNSA. V lost 5 bases and J lost 4, with 9 bases in between. The CDR3 is 12 residues long. The CDR3 DNA follows: TGTGCCAGCAGCCTCAGGGGTTACGAGCAGTACTTC. It translates to CASSLRGYEQYF.

The chain links TRBV27 to TRBJ2-3; 9 nucleotides agree with TRBD2. V trimming: 4 bases; J trimming: 2 bases; junction bases outside the gene matches: 4. Germline V gives CDR1 MNHEY, CDR2 SMNVEV (reference sequence). There are 15 residues in the CDR3. The CDR3 nucleotides are TGTGCCAGCAGTTCCGGGACTAGCCTCACAGATACGCAGTATTTT. This translates into CASSSGTSLTDTQYF.

CDR3 amino acids: CSVDKSFGDTGGMNYGYTF. The CDR3 DNA is TGCAGCGTTGACAAGTCTTTCGGGGATACAGGGGGCATGAACTATGGCTACACCTTC. The chain is built from TRBV29-1 and TRBJ1-2; 9 bases line up with TRBD1. This CDR3 has 19 amino acids. Germline V CDR1 and CDR2: SQVTM, ANQGSEA. With V trimmed by 3 bases and J by 2 bases, 19 bases remained unmatched.

The CDR3 here is CASSPRSRDTSSYF. In DNA form, the CDR3 reads TGTGCCAGCAGCCCCCGCTCCCGGGACACTTCCTCGTACTTC. The chain couples TRBV3-1 (or the pseudogene TRBV3-2) to TRBJ2-7, with D possibly TRBD1 on 6 matching bases. The CDR3 covers 14 residues. Trimming took off 4 bases at V and 12 bases at J, with 22 bases between the two ends. The germline gives CDR1 LGHDT, CDR2 YNNKEL (reference sequence).

The CDR3 coding sequence is TGTGCCAGCAGCCAGGGGGCATGGACTGAAGCTTTCTTT. Residues: CASSQGAWTEAFF. The V call is TRBV6-5, the J call TRBJ1-1; 8 bases line up with TRBD1. The CDR3 loop spans 13 amino acids. V shed 6 bases and J 5 bases; nucleotides not matched to a gene: 5. Germline CDR1 reads MNHEY; CDR2 reads SVGAGI.

The chain is built from TRBV5-4 and TRBJ1-2, with D tentatively TRBD1 (5 bases). Trimming stripped 5 bases from V and 6 bases from J, with 14 bases between. CDR1 is SGHNT, CDR2 YYREEE, per germline (reference sequence). The CDR3 runs to 13 residues. CDR3: CASRIGPGHGYTF. CDR3 sequence (DNA): TGTGCCAGCAGAATTGGGCCAGGGCATGGCTACACCTTC.

The genes are TRBV6-5 and TRBJ2-1; 12 nucleotides match TRBD2. Losses at the gene ends were 6 bases for V and 8 bases for J; bases not matched to a gene: 5. The germline V gene encodes CDR1 MNHEY and CDR2 SVGAGI. This CDR3 region has 14 residues. The chain's CDR3 is CASSQGLAGYEQFF. Here the CDR3 DNA reads TGTGCCAGCAGCCAAGGACTAGCGGGATATGAGCAGTTCTTC.

This rearrangement joins TRBV28 to TRBJ1-5, with D possibly TRBD1 on 5 matching bases. CDR1 is MDHEN, CDR2 SYDVKM, per germline. This CDR3 spans 17 amino acids. Deletions cut 2 bases from V and 6 bases from J, with 20 bases between. This chain's CDR3 is CASSLLVAGYPPQPQHF. In DNA, the CDR3 is TGTGCCAGCAGTTTACTGGTGGCAGGGTACCCCCCTCAGCCCCAGCATTTT.

The rearrangement joins TRBV11-3 to TRBJ1-5, with TRBD1 matching 8 bases. Looked up from germline, CDR1 is SGHNT and CDR2 is YENEEA. This CDR3 has 17 residues. Trimming at V came to 4 bases and at J to 3 bases, leaving 11 bases not matched to a gene. This CDR3 is CASSSRDRRKNNQPQHF. CDR3 DNA: TGTGCCAGCAGCTCCCGGGACAGGCGCAAAAACAATCAGCCCCAGCATTTT.

The chain is built from TRBV6-2 or TRBV6-3 and TRBJ1-5, with TRBD1 as a possible D gene (5 bases). The V and J ends lost 2 bases and 0 bases respectively, with 14 bases between them. The CDR3 sequence is 17 residues long. CDR1 is MNHEY and CDR2 is SVGEGT in the germline V gene. The CDR3 nucleotides are TGTGCCAGCAGTTACCGGCAGGTGGGGCTTAGCAATCAGCCCCAGCATTTT. Amino acid sequence: CASSYRQVGLSNQPQHF.

The chain combines TRBV7-2 with TRBJ2-7; 9 nucleotides agree with TRBD2. Trimming removed 2 bases from V and 6 bases from J; junction bases left unmatched: 5. Germline CDR1 and CDR2: SGHTA and FQGNSA. This CDR3 is built from 14 residues. Here the CDR3 DNA reads TGTGCCAGCAGCTTACGGCTAGCGGGAACCGAGCAGTACTTC. The encoded protein is CASSLRLAGTEQYF.

The chain uses TRBV4-2 and TRBJ2-3, with TRBD2 identical over 8 bases. The length of the CDR3 is 15 residues. Germline CDR1 reads LGHNA; CDR2 reads YNFKEQ. V lost 4 bases to trimming and J lost 2 bases; unmatched junction nucleotides: 5. CDR3 in amino acids: CASSRGRGDTDTQYF. As DNA, the CDR3 is TGTGCCAGCAGCCGAGGGCGGGGGGACACAGATACGCAGTATTTT.

The chain is built from TRBV4-1 and TRBJ2-3, with 7 bases matching TRBD1. The CDR3 runs 16 residues. The V gene's germline CDR1 is MGHRA and CDR2 YSYEKL. V lost 2 bases and J lost 3; bases outside the gene matches: 8. CDR3 loop: CASSQRQGPFTDTQYF. CDR3 DNA: TGCGCCAGCAGCCAAAGACAGGGACCCTTTACAGATACGCAGTATTTT.

This clone was seen a few times. The V and J genes are TRBV27 and TRBJ1-5; D possibly corresponds to TRBD1 (5 bases). This CDR3 contains 18 residues. The V gene's germline CDR1 is MNHEY and CDR2 SMNVEV (reference sequence). Trimming removed 6 bases from V and 0 bases from J, with 21 bases in between. CDR3 loop: CASSEFFRTINSNQPQHF. The CDR3 DNA reads as TGTGCCAGCAGCGAGTTTTTTCGGACAATTAATAGCAATCAGCCCCAGCATTTT.

CDR3 DNA: TGTGCCAGCAACCTACAGGGTTCCTATGGCTACACCTTC. Amino acids: CASNLQGSYGYTF. The V and J genes are TRBV12-3 or TRBV12-4 and TRBJ1-2; D may be TRBD1 (6 bases). The CDR3 consists of 13 residues. Trimming left V 7 bases short and J 4 bases short, with 13 bases between.

The chain links TRBV14 to TRBJ2-7; 8 bases fit TRBD1. The V gene end was trimmed by 4 bases and the J gene end by 6 bases; junction bases not matched to a gene: 11. The CDR3 covers 15 residues. Germline V CDR1 and CDR2: SGHDN, FVKESK. The CDR3 spells CASSPWSQGAGEQYF. CDR3 bases: TGTGCCAGCAGCCCATGGTCTCAGGGGGCGGGCGAGCAGTACTTC.

V is TRBV19 and J is TRBJ1-2; 7 nucleotides agree with TRBD1. With V trimmed by 9 bases and J by 3 bases, 7 bases remained unmatched. Germline V gene data show CDR1 as LNHDA and CDR2 as SQIVND (reference sequence). CDR3 length: 13 amino acids. CDR3 in DNA: TGTGCCAGCGGGACAGCTTTATACTATGGCTACACCTTC. Its protein is CASGTALYYGYTF.